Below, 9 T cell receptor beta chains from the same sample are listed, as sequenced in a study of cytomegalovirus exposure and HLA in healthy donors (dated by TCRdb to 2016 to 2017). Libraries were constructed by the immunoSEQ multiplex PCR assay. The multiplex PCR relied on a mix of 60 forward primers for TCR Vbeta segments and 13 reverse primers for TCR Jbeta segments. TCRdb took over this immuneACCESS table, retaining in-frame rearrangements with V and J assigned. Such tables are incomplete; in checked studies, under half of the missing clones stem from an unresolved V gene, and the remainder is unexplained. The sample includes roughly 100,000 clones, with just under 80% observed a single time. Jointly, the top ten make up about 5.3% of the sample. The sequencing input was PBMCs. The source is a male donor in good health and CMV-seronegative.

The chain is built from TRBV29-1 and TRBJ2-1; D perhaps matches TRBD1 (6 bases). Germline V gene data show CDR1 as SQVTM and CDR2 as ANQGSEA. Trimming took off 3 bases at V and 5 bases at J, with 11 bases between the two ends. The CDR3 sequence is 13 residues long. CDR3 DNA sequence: TGCAGCGTTGAGGTACAGGGAAACAATGAGCAGTTCTTC. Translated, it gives CSVEVQGNNEQFF.

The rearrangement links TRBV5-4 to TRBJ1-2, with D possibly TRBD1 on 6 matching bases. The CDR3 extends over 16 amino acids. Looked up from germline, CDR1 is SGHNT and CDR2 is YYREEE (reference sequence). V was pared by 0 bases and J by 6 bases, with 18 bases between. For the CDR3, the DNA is TGTGCCAGCAGCTTGGCCTTGGGGGCACCAGGGCATGGCTACACCTTC. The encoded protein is CASSLALGAPGHGYTF.

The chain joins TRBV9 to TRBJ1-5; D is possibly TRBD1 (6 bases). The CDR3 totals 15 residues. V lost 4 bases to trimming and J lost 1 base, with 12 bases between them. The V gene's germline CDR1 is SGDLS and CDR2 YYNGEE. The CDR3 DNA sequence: TGTGCCAGCAGCTCGGGGGGCTTCAGCAATCAGCCCCAGCATTTT. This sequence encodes CASSSGGFSNQPQHF.

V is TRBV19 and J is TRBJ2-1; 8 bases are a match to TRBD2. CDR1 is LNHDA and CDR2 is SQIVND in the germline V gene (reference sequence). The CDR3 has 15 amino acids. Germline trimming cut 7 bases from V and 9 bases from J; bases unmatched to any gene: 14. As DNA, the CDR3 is TGTGCCAGTACCCCGGGGACTAGGATCGGCAGTGAGCAGTTCTTC. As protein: CASTPGTRIGSEQFF. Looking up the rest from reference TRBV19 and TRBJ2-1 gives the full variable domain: DGGITQSPKYLFRKEGQNVTLSCEQNLNHDAMYWYRQDPGQGLRLIYYSQIVNDFQKGDIAEGYSVSREKKESFPLTVTSAQKNPTAFYLCASTPGTRIGSEQFFGPGTRLTVL.

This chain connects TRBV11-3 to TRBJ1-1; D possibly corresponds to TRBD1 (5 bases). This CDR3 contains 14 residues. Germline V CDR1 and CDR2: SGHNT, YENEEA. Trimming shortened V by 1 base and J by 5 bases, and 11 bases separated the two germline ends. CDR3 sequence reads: CASSLGRGGTEAFF. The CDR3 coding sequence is TGTGCCAGCAGCTTAGGAAGGGGTGGTACTGAAGCTTTCTTT.

This CDR3 reads CAISVDRDYGYTF. Written as DNA, the CDR3 is TGTGCCATCAGTGTGGACAGGGACTATGGCTACACCTTC. The V gene is TRBV10-3, the J gene TRBJ1-2; the match to TRBD1 covers 8 bases. This CDR3 is 13 amino acids long. Per the germline V gene, CDR1 is ENHRY and CDR2 is SYGVKD. The junction had 1 base not matched to a gene; V was cut back by 4 bases and J by 3 bases.

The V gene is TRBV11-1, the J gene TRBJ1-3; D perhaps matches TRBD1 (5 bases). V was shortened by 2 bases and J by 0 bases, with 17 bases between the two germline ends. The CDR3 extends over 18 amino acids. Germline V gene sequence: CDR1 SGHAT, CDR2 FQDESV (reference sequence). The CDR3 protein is CASSLRDSWSHSGNTIYF. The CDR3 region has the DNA TGTGCCAGCAGCTTAAGAGACAGCTGGAGTCACTCTGGAAACACCATATATTTT.

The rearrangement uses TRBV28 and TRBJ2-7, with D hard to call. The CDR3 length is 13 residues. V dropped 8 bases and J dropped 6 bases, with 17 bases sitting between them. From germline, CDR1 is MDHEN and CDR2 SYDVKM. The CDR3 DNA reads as TGTGCCAGCCACCCCTCCGGGTGGCCCGAGCAGTACTTC. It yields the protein CASHPSGWPEQYF. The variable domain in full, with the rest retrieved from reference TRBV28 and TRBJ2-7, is DVKVTQSSRYLVKRTGEKVFLECVQDMDHENMFWYRQDPGLGLRLIYFSYDVKMKEKGDIPEGYSVSREKKERFSLILESASTNQTSMYLCASHPSGWPEQYFGPGTRLTVT.

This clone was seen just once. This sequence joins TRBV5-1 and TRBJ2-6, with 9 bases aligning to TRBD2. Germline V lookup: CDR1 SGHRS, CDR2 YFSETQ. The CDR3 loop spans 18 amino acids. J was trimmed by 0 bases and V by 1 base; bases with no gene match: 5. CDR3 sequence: CASSLTGTSSSGANVLTF. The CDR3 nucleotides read TGCGCCAGCAGCTTGACCGGGACTAGCAGCTCTGGGGCCAACGTCCTGACTTTC.